This T cell receptor (beta chain) was observed in a study of cytomegalovirus exposure and HLA in healthy donors. Points from the study as a whole: Among the most significant clusters, several appeared linked to common viral pathogens in a later analysis. Sequencing had likely introduced a cluster of highly shared sequence variants as an artifact. Available immune exposure information covered CMV serostatus only.

PCR amplification relied on 60 Vbeta primers (plus 13 Jbeta primers). This table comes from immunoSEQ multiplex PCR, and its TCRdb copy is limited to in-frame clones, with some not included. This table has around 200,000 clones, 75% to 85% appearing once. CDR3 length: 12 residues. The germline V gene encodes CDR1 SQVTM and CDR2 ANQGSEA. The V gene end was trimmed by 6 bases and the J gene end by 6 bases; junction bases not matched to a gene: 5. This clone has just a few counts. No antigen is known for it. Input material: PBMCs. The gene calls are TRBV29-1 and TRBJ2-3; TRBD2 matches 8 bases. This clonotype originated in a woman aged 60 to 75 in good health and CMV-seropositive. The CDR3 here is CSVQAGADTQYF. The CDR3 coding sequence is TGCAGCGTCCAAGCGGGAGCTGATACGCAGTATTTT.